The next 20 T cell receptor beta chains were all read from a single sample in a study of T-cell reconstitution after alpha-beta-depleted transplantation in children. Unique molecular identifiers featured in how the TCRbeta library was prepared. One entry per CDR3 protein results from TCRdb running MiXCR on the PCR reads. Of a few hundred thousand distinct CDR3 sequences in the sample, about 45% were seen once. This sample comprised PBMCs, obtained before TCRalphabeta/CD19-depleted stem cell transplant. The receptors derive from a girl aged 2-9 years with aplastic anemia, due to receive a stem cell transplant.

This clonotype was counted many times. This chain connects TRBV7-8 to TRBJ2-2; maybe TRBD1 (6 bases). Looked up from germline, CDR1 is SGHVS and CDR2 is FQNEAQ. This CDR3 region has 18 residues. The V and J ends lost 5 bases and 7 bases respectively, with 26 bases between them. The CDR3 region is CASSPSPLSGRGGGELFF. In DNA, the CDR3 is TGTGCCAGCAGCCCGTCCCCGTTAAGCGGACGAGGGGGCGGGGAGCTGTTTTTT.

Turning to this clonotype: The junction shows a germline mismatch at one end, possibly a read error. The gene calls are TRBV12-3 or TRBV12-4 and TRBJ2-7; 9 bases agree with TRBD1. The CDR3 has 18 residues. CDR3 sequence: CAISKKGGTGLATYEQYF. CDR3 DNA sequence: TGTGCCATCAGTAAAAAGGGTGGGACAGGGCTAGCAACCTACGAGCAGTACTTC.

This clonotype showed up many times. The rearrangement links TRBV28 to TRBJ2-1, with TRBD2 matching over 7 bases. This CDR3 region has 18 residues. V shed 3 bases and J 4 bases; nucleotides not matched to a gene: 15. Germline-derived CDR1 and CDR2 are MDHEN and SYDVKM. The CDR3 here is CASSFNRRLAVIYNEQFF. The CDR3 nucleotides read TGTGCCAGCAGTTTCAACCGAAGACTAGCAGTCATATACAATGAGCAGTTCTTC.

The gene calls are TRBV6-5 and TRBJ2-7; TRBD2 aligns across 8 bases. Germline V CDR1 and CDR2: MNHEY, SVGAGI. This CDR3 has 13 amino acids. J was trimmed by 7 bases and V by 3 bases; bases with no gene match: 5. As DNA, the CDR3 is TGTGCCAGCAGTTATGGGACTAGAAAGGAGCAGTACTTC. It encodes CASSYGTRKEQYF.

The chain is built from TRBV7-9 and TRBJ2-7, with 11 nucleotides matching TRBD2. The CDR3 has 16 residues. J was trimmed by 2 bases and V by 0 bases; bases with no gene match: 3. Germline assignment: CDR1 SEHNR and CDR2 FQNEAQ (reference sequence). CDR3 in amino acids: CASSLAGTSGAYEQYF. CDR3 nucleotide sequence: TGTGCCAGCAGCTTAGCAGGGACTAGCGGTGCCTACGAGCAGTACTTC. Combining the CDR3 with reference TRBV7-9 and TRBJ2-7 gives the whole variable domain DTGVSQNPRHKITKRGQNVTFRCDPISEHNRLYWYRQTLGQGPEFLTYFQNEAQLEKSRLLSDRFSAERPKGSFSTLEIQRTEQGDSAMYLCASSLAGTSGAYEQYFGPGTRLTVT.

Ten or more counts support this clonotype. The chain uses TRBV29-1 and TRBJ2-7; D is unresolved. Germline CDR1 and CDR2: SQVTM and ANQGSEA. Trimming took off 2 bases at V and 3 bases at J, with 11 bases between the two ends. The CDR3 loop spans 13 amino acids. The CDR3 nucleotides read TGCAGCGTTGAAAGTAGTGGTATCTACGAGCAGTACTTC. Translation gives CSVESSGIYEQYF.

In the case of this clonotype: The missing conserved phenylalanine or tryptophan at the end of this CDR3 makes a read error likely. CDR3 in DNA: TGTGCCAGCAGTTTCGACTCGAACACTGAAGCTTTCTCT. Its translation: CASSFDSNTEAFS. V and J are TRBV6-9 and TRBJ1-1; unclear D gene. V was cut by 4 bases and J by 1 base, with 7 bases left in between. The CDR3 is made up of 13 amino acids. The germline CDR1 and CDR2 sequences are MNHGY and SVAAGI.

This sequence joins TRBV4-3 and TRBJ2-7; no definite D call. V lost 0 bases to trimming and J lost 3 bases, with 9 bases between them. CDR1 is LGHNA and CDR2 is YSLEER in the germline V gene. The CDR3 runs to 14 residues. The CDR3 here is CASSQDSGSYEQYF. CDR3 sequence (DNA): TGCGCCAGCAGCCAAGATTCGGGTAGCTACGAGCAGTACTTC.

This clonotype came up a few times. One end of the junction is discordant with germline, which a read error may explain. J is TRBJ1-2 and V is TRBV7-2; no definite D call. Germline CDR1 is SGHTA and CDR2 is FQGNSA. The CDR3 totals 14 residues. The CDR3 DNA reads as TGTGCCACCAGCTCTTACATGGACTCGGATGGCTACACCTTC. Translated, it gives CATSSYMDSDGYTF.

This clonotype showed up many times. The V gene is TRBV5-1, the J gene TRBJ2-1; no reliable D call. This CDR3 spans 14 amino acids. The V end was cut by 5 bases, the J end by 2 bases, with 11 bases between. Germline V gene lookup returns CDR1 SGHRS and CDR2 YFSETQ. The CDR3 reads CASRSAETYNEQFF. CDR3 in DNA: TGCGCCAGCAGATCCGCGGAAACCTACAATGAGCAGTTCTTC.

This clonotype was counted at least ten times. CDR3 in amino acids: CASSSREGYSTEAFF. The CDR3 region has the DNA TGCGCCAGCAGCTCTCGGGAAGGTTATAGCACTGAAGCTTTCTTT. The gene calls are TRBV5-1 and TRBJ1-1; no clear D gene. Trimming left V 3 bases short and J 4 bases short, with 16 bases between. Germline lookup yields CDR1 SGHRS and CDR2 YFSETQ. The CDR3 length is 15 residues.

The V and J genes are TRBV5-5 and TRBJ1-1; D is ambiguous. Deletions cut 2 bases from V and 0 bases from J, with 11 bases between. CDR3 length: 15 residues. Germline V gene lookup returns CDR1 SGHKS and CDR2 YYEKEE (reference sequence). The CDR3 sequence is CASSFSPSVNTEAFF. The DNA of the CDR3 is TGTGCCAGCAGCTTTTCGCCCTCAGTGAACACTGAAGCTTTCTTT.

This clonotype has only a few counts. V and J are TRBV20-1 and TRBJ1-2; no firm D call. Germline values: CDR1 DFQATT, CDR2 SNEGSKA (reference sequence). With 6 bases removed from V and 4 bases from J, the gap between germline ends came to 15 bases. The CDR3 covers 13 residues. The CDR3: CSALEDPLYGYTF. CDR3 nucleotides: TGCAGTGCCCTCGAGGACCCCCTCTATGGCTACACCTTC.

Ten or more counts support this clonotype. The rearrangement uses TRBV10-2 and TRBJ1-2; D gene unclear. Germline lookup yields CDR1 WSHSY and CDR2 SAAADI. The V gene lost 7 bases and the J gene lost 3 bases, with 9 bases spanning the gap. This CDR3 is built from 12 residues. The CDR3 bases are TGCGCCAGCACCCGGGAGGACTATGGCTACACCTTC. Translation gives CASTREDYGYTF.

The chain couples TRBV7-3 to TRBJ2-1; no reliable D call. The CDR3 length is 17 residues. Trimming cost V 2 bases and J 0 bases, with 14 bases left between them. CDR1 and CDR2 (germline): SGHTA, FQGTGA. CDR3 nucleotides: TGTGCCAGCAGCTTAGACCCTGACAAGAGCTCCTACAATGAGCAGTTCTTC. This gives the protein CASSLDPDKSSYNEQFF.

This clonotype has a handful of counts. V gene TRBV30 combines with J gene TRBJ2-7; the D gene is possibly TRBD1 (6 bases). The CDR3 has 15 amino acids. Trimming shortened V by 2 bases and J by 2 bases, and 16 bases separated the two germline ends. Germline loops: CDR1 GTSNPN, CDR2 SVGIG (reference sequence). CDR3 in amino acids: CAWSKAGTTPYEQYF. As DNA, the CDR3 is TGTGCCTGGAGTAAGGCCGGGACAACACCCTACGAGCAGTACTTC.

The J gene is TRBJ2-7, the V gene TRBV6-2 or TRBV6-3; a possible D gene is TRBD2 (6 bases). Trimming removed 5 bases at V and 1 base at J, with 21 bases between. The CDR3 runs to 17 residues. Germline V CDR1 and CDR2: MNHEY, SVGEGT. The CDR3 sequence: CASSRRLRGLLSYEQYF. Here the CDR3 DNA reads TGTGCCAGCAGTCGCCGCCTAAGGGGACTCTTATCCTACGAGCAGTACTTC.

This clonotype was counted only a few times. CDR3 DNA sequence: TGTGCCAGCAGCGTCGACAGGGTACTGGGAGAGCAGTACTTC. Its protein is CASSVDRVLGEQYF. The chain has TRBV11-1 and TRBJ2-7; 7 bases are shared with TRBD1. This CDR3 has 14 amino acids. With V trimmed by 5 bases and J by 7 bases, 11 bases remained unmatched. Germline V gene lookup returns CDR1 SGHAT and CDR2 FQDESV (reference sequence).

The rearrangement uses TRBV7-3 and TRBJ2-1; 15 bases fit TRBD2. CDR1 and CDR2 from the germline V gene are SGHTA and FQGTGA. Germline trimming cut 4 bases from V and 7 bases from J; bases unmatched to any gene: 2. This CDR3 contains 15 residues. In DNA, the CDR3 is TGTGCCAGCAGCTCCGGGACTAGCGGGAGGAATGAGCAGTTCTTC. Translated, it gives CASSSGTSGRNEQFF.

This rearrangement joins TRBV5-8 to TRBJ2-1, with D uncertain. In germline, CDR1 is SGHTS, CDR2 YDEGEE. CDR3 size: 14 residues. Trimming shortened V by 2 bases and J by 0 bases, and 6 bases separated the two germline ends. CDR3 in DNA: TGTGCCAGCAGCTTTGGTGACTCCTACAATGAGCAGTTCTTC. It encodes CASSFGDSYNEQFF. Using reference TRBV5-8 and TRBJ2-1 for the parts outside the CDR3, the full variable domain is EAGVTQSPTHLIKTRGQQATLRCSPISGHTSVYWYQQALGLGLQFLLWYDEGEERNRGNFPPRFSGRQFPNYSSELNVNALELEDSALYLCASSFGDSYNEQFFGPGTRLTVL.